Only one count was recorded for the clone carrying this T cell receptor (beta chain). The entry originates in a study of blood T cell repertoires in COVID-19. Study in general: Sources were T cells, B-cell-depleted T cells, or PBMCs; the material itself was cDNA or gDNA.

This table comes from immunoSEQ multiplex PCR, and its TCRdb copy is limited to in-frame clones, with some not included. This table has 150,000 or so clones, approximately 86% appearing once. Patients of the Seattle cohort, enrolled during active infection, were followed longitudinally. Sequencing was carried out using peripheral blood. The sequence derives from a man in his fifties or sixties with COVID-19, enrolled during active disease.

The CDR3, as DNA: TGTGCCAGCAGCTGGGAAGGGAGCTCCTATAATTCACCCCTCCACTTT. It specifies CASSWEGSSYNSPLHF. V and J are TRBV5-6 and TRBJ1-6; D unresolved. Between the trimmed V and J ends, which lost 3 bases and 0 bases, there was a span of 10 bases. Germline V gives CDR1 SGHDT, CDR2 YYEEEE. This CDR3 has 16 residues.